The source of this TCR beta chain is a study of shared clonotypes between healthy human individuals. Sorted-subset replicate PCRs used about 180 ng DNA, 30,000 or so T cell genomes. The data were produced by immunoSEQ multiplex PCR, yet TCRdb's version contains in-frame clones alone and is incomplete. The sample has roughly 2 million clones, 95% seen once. Losses at the gene ends were 5 bases for V and 8 bases for J; bases not matched to a gene: 5. The germline V gene has CDR1 MNHEY and CDR2 SVGAGI. The CDR3 has 14 amino acids. The clonotype originates from a young man in good health. The chain carries TRBV6-5 and TRBJ1-4; 10 bases are a match to TRBD1. The sequenced material came from naive CD4+ T cells sorted from blood. This sample's subset: CD45RA+ positively selected. This chain's CDR3 is CASSPRTGGEKLFF. DNA of the CDR3: TGTGCCAGCAGTCCGCGGACAGGGGGGGAAAAACTGTTTTTT.